This T cell receptor (beta chain) came from a study of tumor-infiltrating lymphocytes in primary liver carcinoma. Overall study context: All lesions had stage T1-T3 N0M0 and about 4 to 10 cm widths.

From around 530 ng of total RNA, TCR beta-specific cDNA was reverse-transcribed using a constant-region primer. Nested multiplex PCR, run for three rounds with slightly modified ARM-PCR, yielded TCR beta libraries. TRBV1-TRBV30 forward and Cbeta reverse primers drove the first two roughly 10-cycle rounds. TCRdb reprocessed the multiplex PCR reads via MiXCR and lists one record per CDR3 protein. The sample consists of roughly 190,000 distinct CDR3 sequences, approximately 86% of them appearing once. To note about this clonotype: A read error may be the cause here, since a much bigger clone is one base away.

RNA and DNA were co-extracted from around 18-30 mg of unsorted bulk tissue. V was clipped by 7 bases and J by 6 bases, with 15 bases between them. Germline V gene sequence: CDR1 SNHLY, CDR2 FYNNEI. The CDR3 covers 14 residues. Specimen: tumor tissue from primary liver carcinoma. This sequence joins TRBV2 and TRBJ2-2, with a weak D call TRBD1 (6 bases). This TCR was sampled from a middle-aged man with primary liver carcinoma and hepatitis B virus infection. The CDR3 DNA is TGTGCCAGCACTGGTATGGGGGCGCCCGGGGAGCTGTTTTTT. This codes for CASTGMGAPGELFF. Drawing the rest from reference TRBV2 and TRBJ2-2, the complete variable domain is EPEVTQTPSHQVTQMGQEVILRCVPISNHLYFYWYRQILGQKVEFLVSFYNNEISEKSEIFDDQFSVERPDGSNFTLKIRSTKLEDSAMYFCASTGMGAPGELFFGEGSRLTVL.